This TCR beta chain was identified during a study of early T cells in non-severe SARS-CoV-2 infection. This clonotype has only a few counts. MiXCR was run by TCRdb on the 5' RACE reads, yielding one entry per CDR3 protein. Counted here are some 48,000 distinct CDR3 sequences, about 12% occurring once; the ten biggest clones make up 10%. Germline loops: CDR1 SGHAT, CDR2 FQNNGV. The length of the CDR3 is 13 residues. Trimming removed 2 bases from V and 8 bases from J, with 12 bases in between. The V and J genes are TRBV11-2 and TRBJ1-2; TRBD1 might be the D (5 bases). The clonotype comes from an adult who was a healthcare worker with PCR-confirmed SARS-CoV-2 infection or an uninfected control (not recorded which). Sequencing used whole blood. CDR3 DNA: TGTGCCAGCAGCTTACTTCAGACAGCCGGCTACACCTTC. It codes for CASSLLQTAGYTF.